This T cell receptor beta chain derives from a study of T cell responses to AZD1222 COVID-19 vaccine. This CDR3 contains 12 residues. Per the germline V gene, CDR1 is LGHNA and CDR2 is YSLEER. With 0 bases removed from V and 13 bases from J, the gap between germline ends came to 9 bases. TCRdb keeps only in-frame clones here, not all; method: immunoSEQ multiplex PCR. The profile shows 95,000 to 150,000 clones, 80% to 90% of them singletons. The clonotype comes from an adult in good health. The V gene is TRBV4-3, the J gene TRBJ1-4; D is ambiguous. The sample here was peripheral blood, taken on day 0 of AZD1222 vaccination. The CDR3 DNA is TGCGCCAGCAGCCAAGAGACCGGGCGACTGTTTTTT. Residues: CASSQETGRLFF.